The 8 T cell receptor beta chains below were found in one sample sequenced in a study of shared clonotypes between healthy human individuals. Libraries were prepared by immunoSEQ multiplex PCR; TCRdb keeps only in-frame clonotypes and omits some of them. Among 1.4 million or so clones, 98% to 99% were seen once, and the ten largest hold over 0.3%. What was sequenced was naive CD4+ T cells sorted from blood. The subset was: CD45RA+ positively selected. All receptors come from a man aged 30 to 45 in good health.

J is TRBJ2-2 and V is TRBV5-1; D is unclear. The CDR3 loop spans 16 amino acids. From germline, CDR1 is SGHRS and CDR2 YFSETQ. Trimming stripped 1 base from V and 0 bases from J, with 10 bases between. The chain's CDR3 is CASSLLTGANTGELFF. CDR3 bases: TGCGCCAGCAGCTTGCTTACGGGCGCGAACACCGGGGAGCTGTTTTTT. Full variable domain (remainder filled in from reference TRBV5-1 and TRBJ2-2): KAGVTQTPRYLIKTRGQQVTLSCSPISGHRSVSWYQQTPGQGLQFLFEYFSETQRNKGNFPGRFSGRQFSNSRSEMNVSTLELGDSALYLCASSLLTGANTGELFFGEGSRLTVL.

The chain combines TRBV7-2 with TRBJ2-1; TRBD2 agrees at 11 bases. V trimming: 2 bases; J trimming: 9 bases; junction bases outside the gene matches: 12. The CDR3 consists of 17 residues. Germline CDR1 is SGHTA and CDR2 is FQGNSA. CDR3: CASSLSAFSGRAGEQFF. The CDR3 DNA sequence: TGTGCCAGCAGCTTAAGTGCGTTTAGCGGGAGGGCCGGTGAGCAGTTCTTC.

A single count supports this clone. At the DNA level, this CDR3 is encoded by other sequences in the same sample as well. The V call is TRBV5-4, the J call TRBJ2-7; 13 positions match TRBD2. The length of the CDR3 is 15 residues. V dropped 3 bases and J dropped 3; count of bases not matched to a gene: 3. The germline gives CDR1 SGHNT, CDR2 YYREEE (reference sequence). CDR3 protein: CASSSRTSGSYEQYF. CDR3 sequence (DNA): TGTGCCAGCAGCTCTAGGACTAGCGGGAGCTACGAGCAGTACTTC. Supplemented by reference TRBV5-4 and TRBJ2-7, the full variable domain reads ETGVTQSPTHLIKTRGQQVTLRCSSQSGHNTVSWYQQALGQGPQFIFQYYREEENGRGNFPPRFSGLQFPNYSSELNVNALELDDSALYLCASSSRTSGSYEQYFGPGTRLTVT.

The genes are TRBV5-1 and TRBJ2-7; 8 positions agree with TRBD1. Germline V gene lookup returns CDR1 SGHRS and CDR2 YFSETQ. V shed 0 bases, J shed 6 bases, and the junction held 8 bases outside the gene matches. CDR3 size: 15 residues. The DNA of the CDR3 is TGCGCCAGCAGCTTGGCGGACAGGGACCTCCGCGAGCAGTACTTC. Translated, it gives CASSLADRDLREQYF.

The V call is TRBV11-1, the J call TRBJ2-1; 7 nucleotides match TRBD2. Per germline, CDR1 SGHAT and CDR2 FQDESV (reference sequence). CDR3 length: 16 amino acids. V lost 7 bases and J lost 6; bases outside the gene matches: 15. The CDR3 is CASTITLAEVGNEQFF. CDR3 in DNA: TGTGCCAGCACCATTACGCTAGCGGAGGTGGGCAATGAGCAGTTCTTC.

The J gene is TRBJ2-1, the V gene TRBV5-4, with TRBD1 matching over 7 bases. CDR3 length: 13 amino acids. V lost 0 bases to trimming and J lost 9 bases; unmatched junction nucleotides: 3. Germline CDR1 is SGHNT and CDR2 is YYREEE (reference sequence). The CDR3 loop is CASSLGGQAEQFF. DNA for the CDR3: TGTGCCAGCAGCTTGGGAGGACAGGCTGAGCAGTTCTTC.

The chain links TRBV6-5 to TRBJ2-1; D is possibly TRBD1 or TRBD2 (6 bases each). The CDR3 length is 14 residues. V was shortened by 10 bases and J by 1 base, with 14 bases between the two germline ends. The germline V gene has CDR1 MNHEY and CDR2 SVGAGI. CDR3 in amino acids: CATKGGLSYNEQFF. In DNA, the CDR3 is TGTGCCACTAAAGGGGGGCTGTCCTACAATGAGCAGTTCTTC.

CDR3: CASSIIPGGEETQYF. The CDR3 bases are TGTGCCAGTAGTATCATCCCAGGGGGTGAAGAGACCCAGTACTTC. The chain has TRBV19 and TRBJ2-5, with 7 bases that match TRBD1. From germline, CDR1 is LNHDA and CDR2 SQIVND (reference sequence). Losses at the gene ends were 3 bases for V and 3 bases for J; bases not matched to a gene: 7. This CDR3 spans 15 amino acids.